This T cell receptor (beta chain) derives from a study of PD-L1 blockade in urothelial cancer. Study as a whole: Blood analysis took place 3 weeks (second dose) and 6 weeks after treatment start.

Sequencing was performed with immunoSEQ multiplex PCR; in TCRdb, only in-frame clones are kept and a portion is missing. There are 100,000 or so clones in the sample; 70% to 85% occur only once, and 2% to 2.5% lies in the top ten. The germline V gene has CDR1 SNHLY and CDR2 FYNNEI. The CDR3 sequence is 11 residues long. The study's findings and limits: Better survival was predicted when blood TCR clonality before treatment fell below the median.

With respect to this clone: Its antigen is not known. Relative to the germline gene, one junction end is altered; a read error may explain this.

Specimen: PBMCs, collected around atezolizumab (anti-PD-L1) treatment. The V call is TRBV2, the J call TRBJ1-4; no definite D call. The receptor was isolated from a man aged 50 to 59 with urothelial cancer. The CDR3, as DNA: TGTGCCAGCAGTGAAACCCCCTACGCTCGTTTT. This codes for CASSETPYARF.